One sample yielded the 28 T cell receptor beta chains listed below, sequenced in a study of blood T cell repertoires in COVID-19. Assay used: immunoSEQ multiplex PCR; TCRdb lists only in-frame clones, some missing. The table records under 250,000 clones, about 82% of them present only once. The sequenced material came from PBMCs or T cells enriched from blood (not recorded which). Receptors originate from a woman between 45 and 60 years old with acute COVID-19.

The chain has TRBV27 and TRBJ1-2, with a weak D call TRBD1 (5 bases). The germline gives CDR1 MNHEY, CDR2 SMNVEV (reference sequence). V was shortened by 2 bases and J by 8 bases, with 12 bases between the two germline ends. The CDR3 spans 13 residues. CDR3 nucleotide sequence: TGTGCCAGCAGTTTAAGGGGAAGTGGCGGCTACACCTTC. Protein sequence: CASSLRGSGGYTF.

The chain carries TRBV14 and TRBJ2-2; TRBD1 matches at 7 bases. V lost 5 bases, J lost 2 bases, and 8 bases stayed unmatched. The germline gives CDR1 SGHDN, CDR2 FVKESK. The CDR3 spans 16 residues. The CDR3 DNA is TGTGCCAGCAGCGAGATCCACAGGGGTAACACCGGGGAGCTGTTTTTT. It specifies CASSEIHRGNTGELFF.

This clone showed up just once. The genes are TRBV27 and TRBJ1-4; 8 bases fit TRBD1. Germline CDR1 is MNHEY and CDR2 is SMNVEV (reference sequence). There are 15 residues in the CDR3. V lost 0 bases to trimming and J lost 6 bases; unmatched junction nucleotides: 3. The CDR3 bases are TGTGCCAGCAGTTTATCGGTCAGGGGGCATGAAAAACTGTTTTTT. Protein: CASSLSVRGHEKLFF.

This clone was counted a few times. Here the CDR3 reads CSVAHSPEPMNTEAFF. Written as DNA, the CDR3 is TGCAGCGTTGCACACTCCCCGGAGCCGATGAACACTGAAGCTTTCTTT. The chain has TRBV29-1 and TRBJ1-1; D is undetermined. Trimming took off 4 bases at V and 0 bases at J, with 18 bases between the two ends. The CDR3 loop spans 16 amino acids. CDR1 SQVTM and CDR2 ANQGSEA come from the germline V gene.

V usage is TRBV29-1 and J usage is TRBJ2-3, with D hard to call. The V and J ends lost 3 bases and 4 bases respectively, with 8 bases between them. Germline values: CDR1 SQVTM, CDR2 ANQGSEA. The CDR3 extends over 12 amino acids. The CDR3 DNA follows: TGCAGCGTTGAGGCGGTGGCAGATACGCAGTATTTT. This sequence encodes CSVEAVADTQYF.

The chain recombines TRBV10-3 with TRBJ1-5; 8 bases map to TRBD1. Germline CDR1 and CDR2: ENHRY and SYGVKD. The CDR3 totals 14 residues. The V segment lost 10 bases and the J segment 4 bases; nucleotides outside the gene matches: 9. CDR3: CATSPGQANQPQHF. DNA of the CDR3: TGTGCCACCTCTCCGGGACAGGCAAATCAGCCCCAGCATTTT.

The rearrangement uses TRBV9 and TRBJ2-2; 8 positions match TRBD1. Germline V gene data show CDR1 as SGDLS and CDR2 as YYNGEE. This CDR3 contains 14 residues. V was pared by 4 bases and J by 8 bases, with 7 bases of the junction left unmatched. The CDR3 sequence is CASSPRTGRGELFF. As DNA, the CDR3 is TGTGCCAGCAGCCCTCGGACAGGGCGGGGGGAGCTGTTTTTT.

The V gene is TRBV9, the J gene TRBJ2-1, with D unclear. Looked up from germline, CDR1 is SGDLS and CDR2 is YYNGEE. There are 15 residues in the CDR3. Between the trimmed V and J ends, which lost 0 bases and 0 bases, there was a span of 7 bases. CDR3 amino acids: CASSVVESSYNEQFF. The CDR3 DNA sequence: TGTGCCAGCAGCGTAGTGGAGAGCTCCTACAATGAGCAGTTCTTC.

This clone showed up just once. This sequence joins TRBV28 and TRBJ1-1, with TRBD1 matching over 9 bases. V lost 6 bases and J lost 10; bases outside the gene matches: 6. This CDR3 is 12 amino acids long. CDR1 is MDHEN and CDR2 is SYDVKM in the germline V gene. The DNA of the CDR3 is TGTGCCAGCAGCGAACAGGGGGCTAGAGCTTTCTTT. Translated, it gives CASSEQGARAFF. The variable domain in full, completed from reference TRBV28 and TRBJ1-1, reads DVKVTQSSRYLVKRTGEKVFLECVQDMDHENMFWYRQDPGLGLRLIYFSYDVKMKEKGDIPEGYSVSREKKERFSLILESASTNQTSMYLCASSEQGARAFFGQGTRLTVV.

CDR3 coding DNA: TGTGCCAGCAGTGAATCCGACAGGGCATTGGATACGCAGTATTTT. Translation gives CASSESDRALDTQYF. This chain uses TRBV25-1 with TRBJ2-3, with 7 bases matching TRBD1. Per germline, CDR1 MGHDK and CDR2 SYGVNS. The CDR3 contains 15 residues. With 1 base clipped from V and 6 bases from J, the junction kept 7 bases outside the gene matches.

This chain connects TRBV7-2 to TRBJ2-7, with 7 bases identical to TRBD2. CDR3 length: 14 amino acids. Germline CDR1 SGHTA, CDR2 FQGNSA. J lost 2 bases, V lost 9 bases, and 10 bases had no gene match. This chain's CDR3 is CASTRGGTPYEQYF. The CDR3 DNA reads as TGTGCCAGTACGCGGGGAGGGACTCCCTACGAGCAGTACTTC.

Here the CDR3 DNA reads TGTGCCAGTAGTATAGCTGGCTTCCCACCCGATGAGCAGTACTTC. The encoded protein is CASSIAGFPPDEQYF. The gene calls are TRBV19 and TRBJ2-7; no reliable D call. V was cut by 1 base and J by 7 bases, with 17 bases left in between. Germline CDR1 LNHDA, CDR2 SQIVND (reference sequence). The CDR3 spans 15 residues.

This chain links TRBV30 with TRBJ2-7, with D perhaps matching TRBD2 (5 bases). Trimming removed 0 bases at V and 4 bases at J, with 19 bases between. The CDR3 sequence is 16 residues long. The germline gives CDR1 GTSNPN, CDR2 SVGIG (reference sequence). Written as DNA, the CDR3 is TGTGCCTGGAGTGTACCCGCCGCGCCTCGGGGATACGAGCAGTACTTC. Amino acids: CAWSVPAAPRGYEQYF.

The V and J genes are TRBV19 and TRBJ2-6; D not resolved. Per the germline V gene, CDR1 is LNHDA and CDR2 is SQIVND (reference sequence). The CDR3 length is 15 residues. The V gene lost 7 bases and the J gene lost 1 base, with 11 bases spanning the gap. The DNA for the CDR3 is TGTGCCAGTATTTTCTCGGAGTCTGGGGCCAACGTCCTGACTTTC. It encodes CASIFSESGANVLTF. Looking up the rest from reference TRBV19 and TRBJ2-6 gives the full variable domain: DGGITQSPKYLFRKEGQNVTLSCEQNLNHDAMYWYRQDPGQGLRLIYYSQIVNDFQKGDIAEGYSVSREKKESFPLTVTSAQKNPTAFYLCASIFSESGANVLTFGAGSRLTVL.

This clone was recorded a few times. The J gene is TRBJ1-2, the V gene TRBV25-1; no firm D call. CDR3 length: 14 amino acids. Germline lookup yields CDR1 MGHDK and CDR2 SYGVNS. With 4 bases removed from V and 4 bases from J, the gap between germline ends came to 13 bases. The CDR3 bases are TGTGCCAGCAGTGGGGGAGGTACGGGCTATGGCTACACCTTC. This sequence encodes CASSGGGTGYGYTF.

The chain combines TRBV5-6 with TRBJ1-1; 8 bases fit TRBD1. This CDR3 has 18 residues. J was trimmed by 11 bases and V by 1 base; bases with no gene match: 22. CDR1 is SGHDT and CDR2 is YYEEEE in the germline V gene. DNA of the CDR3: TGTGCCAGCAGCTTGCCGGGACAGGTTGTTAATTTCAACGGGTGGGCTTTCTTT. Translation gives CASSLPGQVVNFNGWAFF.

This chain joins TRBV19 and TRBJ2-6; tentative D call: TRBD1 (5 bases). Looked up from germline, CDR1 is LNHDA and CDR2 is SQIVND (reference sequence). The CDR3 is 14 residues long. Between the trimmed V and J ends, which lost 10 bases and 2 bases, there was a span of 12 bases. The CDR3 nucleotides are TGTGCCACTAAAAAAGGGGCTGGGGCCAACGTCCTGACTTTC. Protein sequence: CATKKGAGANVLTF.

V and J are TRBV5-8 and TRBJ1-5; 10 positions agree with TRBD1. This CDR3 is 14 amino acids long. With V trimmed by 5 bases and J by 7 bases, 6 bases remained unmatched. Per germline, CDR1 SGHTS and CDR2 YDEGEE. The CDR3 sequence: CASRKGQGGQPQHF. For the CDR3, the DNA is TGTGCCAGCAGAAAAGGACAGGGGGGGCAGCCCCAGCATTTT.

This clone has just one count. The CDR3 region is CASSRLGADTEAFF. For the CDR3, the DNA is TGTGCCAGCAGCCGACTGGGGGCAGACACTGAAGCTTTCTTT. V gene TRBV3-1 (or the pseudogene TRBV3-2) combines with J gene TRBJ1-1; weak D call: TRBD1 (6 bases). Looked up from germline, CDR1 is LGHDT and CDR2 is YNNKEL (reference sequence). CDR3 length: 14 residues. The V end was cut by 4 bases, the J end by 3 bases, with 12 bases between.

The rearrangement uses TRBV30 and TRBJ2-1; the match to TRBD2 covers 13 bases. Looked up from germline, CDR1 is GTSNPN and CDR2 is SVGIG (reference sequence). Trimming cost V 1 base and J 1 base; bases outside gene matches: 4. The CDR3 has 17 amino acids. This CDR3 is CAWSGGLAGVSYNEQFF. For the CDR3, the DNA is TGTGCCTGGAGTGGAGGACTAGCGGGGGTTTCCTACAATGAGCAGTTCTTC.

The J gene is TRBJ2-1, the V gene TRBV25-1; D call uncertain. The CDR3 spans 12 residues. V lost 2 bases to trimming and J lost 6 bases, with 5 bases between them. The V gene's germline CDR1 is MGHDK and CDR2 SYGVNS. The DNA for the CDR3 is TGTGCCAGCAGTGAACAGATCAATGAGCAGTTCTTC. Translating it yields CASSEQINEQFF. Looking up the rest from reference TRBV25-1 and TRBJ2-1 gives the full variable domain: EADIYQTPRYLVIGTGKKITLECSQTMGHDKMYWYQQDPGMELHLIHYSYGVNSTEKGDLSSESTVSRIRTEHFPLTLESARPSHTSQYLCASSEQINEQFFGPGTRLTVL.

The count of this clone is one. This rearrangement joins TRBV15 to TRBJ1-1; D gene ambiguous. The CDR3 spans 14 residues. V was trimmed by 2 bases and J by 0 bases, leaving 7 bases between them. The V gene's germline CDR1 is LNHNV and CDR2 YYDKDF (reference sequence). The DNA of the CDR3 is TGTGCCACCAGCAGACTACAGCTGAACACTGAAGCTTTCTTT. It codes for CATSRLQLNTEAFF.

The chain couples TRBV15 to TRBJ2-5; the D gene is possibly TRBD2 (5 bases). CDR1 and CDR2 (germline): LNHNV, YYDKDF (reference sequence). The CDR3 consists of 13 residues. V lost 0 bases and J 5 bases, leaving 7 bases between the germline ends. CDR3 region: CATSRERRETQYF. The CDR3 DNA is TGTGCCACCAGCAGAGAGCGGAGGGAGACCCAGTACTTC.

The chain joins TRBV27 to TRBJ2-3, with D possibly being TRBD2 (5 bases). This CDR3 is 13 amino acids long. The V end lost 6 bases, the J end lost 0 bases, and 7 bases lay between the germline ends. Germline assignment: CDR1 MNHEY and CDR2 SMNVEV (reference sequence). CDR3 in amino acids: CASRRGSTDTQYF. CDR3 in DNA: TGTGCCAGCAGGCGCGGGAGCACAGATACGCAGTATTTT.

The genes are TRBV30 and TRBJ2-1; 9 positions match TRBD2. Germline loops: CDR1 GTSNPN, CDR2 SVGIG (reference sequence). The V gene end was trimmed by 5 bases and the J gene end by 5 bases; junction bases not matched to a gene: 10. CDR3 length: 15 residues. The CDR3 sequence is CAWDGPGGGDNEQFF. The CDR3 region has the DNA TGTGCCTGGGATGGACCTGGCGGGGGGGACAATGAGCAGTTCTTC.

The V gene is TRBV7-9, the J gene TRBJ2-7; the D is unclear. The CDR3 covers 14 residues. V was pared by 5 bases and J by 2 bases, with 13 bases between. Germline CDR1 and CDR2: SEHNR and FQNEAQ (reference sequence). The DNA for the CDR3 is TGTGCCAGCAGCCCTTGGGCGAAAACCTACGAGCAGTACTTC. It yields the protein CASSPWAKTYEQYF.

The V gene is TRBV7-6, the J gene TRBJ2-3; D is unclear. CDR1 and CDR2 (germline): SGHVS, FNYEAQ. This CDR3 is built from 15 residues. V was pared by 0 bases and J by 5 bases, with 12 bases between. CDR3 residues: CASSLADAIEDTQYF. The CDR3 nucleotides read TGTGCCAGCAGCTTAGCAGATGCGATTGAAGATACGCAGTATTTT.

The gene calls are TRBV20-1 and TRBJ1-2; D uncertain. The V gene's germline CDR1 is DFQATT and CDR2 SNEGSKA (reference sequence). The CDR3 sequence is 12 residues long. The V end lost 3 bases, the J end lost 8 bases, and 13 bases lay between the germline ends. The CDR3 region has the DNA TGCAGTGCTAGTGGCCAGGTGGGCGGCTACACCTTC. This codes for CSASGQVGGYTF.